This is a list of T cell receptor beta chains from one sample in a study of blood T cell repertoires in COVID-19. The data were produced by immunoSEQ multiplex PCR, yet TCRdb's version contains in-frame clones alone and is incomplete. The sample carries roughly 140,000 clones, approximately 87% recorded once. The sequenced sample consisted of PBMCs or T cells enriched from blood (not recorded which). The receptors stem from a woman aged 30 to 39 with acute COVID-19. Both conserved end residues are part of each CDR3. D genes are given only for firm matches. Clone size is stated in some rows and not others, as once, few, many or a class when expanded.

j_call,clone_size,d_call,v_call,cdr3_aa,cdr3_nt
TRBJ1-6,once,TRBD1,TRBV19,CASSKTGQGGNSPLHF,TGTGCCAGTAGCAAAACCGGACAGGGGGGGAATTCACCCCTCCACTTT
TRBJ2-1,.,.,TRBV4-1,CASSQQTAGLSYNEQFF,TGCGCCAGCAGCCAACAAACTGCAGGGTTGTCCTACAATGAGCAGTTCTTC
TRBJ1-5,.,TRBD1,TRBV6-5,CASSPDRDQPQHF,TGTGCCAGCAGCCCAGACAGGGATCAGCCCCAGCATTTT
TRBJ2-7,.,TRBD1,TRBV6-2/TRBV6-3,CASSYISGTGNYEQYF,TGTGCCAGCAGTTACATCTCCGGGACAGGGAACTACGAGCAGTACTTC
TRBJ2-7,.,.,TRBV7-3,CASSLDNTYEQYF,TGTGCCAGCAGCTTAGACAACACATACGAGCAGTACTTC
TRBJ1-2,.,TRBD1,TRBV6-1,CASSEVSTGNGYTF,TGTGCCAGCAGTGAAGTATCGACAGGGAATGGCTACACCTTC
TRBJ2-7,.,.,TRBV27,CASSLSFGSSYEQYF,TGTGCCAGCAGTTTATCGTTCGGGAGCTCCTACGAGCAGTACTTC
TRBJ1-1,.,TRBD1,TRBV14,CASRQMGQGGTEAFF,TGTGCCAGCAGGCAGATGGGACAGGGAGGTACTGAAGCTTTCTTT
TRBJ1-1,.,.,TRBV30,CAWGGQMNTEAFF,TGTGCCTGGGGTGGTCAGATGAACACTGAAGCTTTCTTT
TRBJ2-2,.,TRBD2,TRBV5-1,CASSLGTSAGELFF,TGCGCCAGCAGCTTGGGGACTAGCGCCGGGGAGCTGTTTTTT
TRBJ1-2,.,.,TRBV9,CASSAGGSMGYGYTF,TGTGCCAGCAGTGCTGGGGGCTCGATGGGCTATGGCTACACCTTC
TRBJ2-2,.,.,TRBV19,CASSIPRAGELFF,TGTGCCAGTAGTATACCCCGCGCCGGGGAGCTGTTTTTT
TRBJ1-2,.,.,TRBV4-1,CASSQGQSFYGYTF,TGCGCCAGCAGCCAAGGCCAGTCTTTTTATGGCTACACCTTC